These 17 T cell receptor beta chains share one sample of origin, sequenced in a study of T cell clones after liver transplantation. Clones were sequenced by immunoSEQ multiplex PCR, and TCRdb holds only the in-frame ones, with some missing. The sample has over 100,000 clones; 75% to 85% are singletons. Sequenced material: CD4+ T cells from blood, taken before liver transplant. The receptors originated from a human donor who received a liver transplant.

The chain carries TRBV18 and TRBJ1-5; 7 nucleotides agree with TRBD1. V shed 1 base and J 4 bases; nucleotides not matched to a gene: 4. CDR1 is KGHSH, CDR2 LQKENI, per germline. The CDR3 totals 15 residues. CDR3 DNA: TGTGCCAGCTCACCACAGGGGGCTCTAAATCAGCCCCAGCATTTT. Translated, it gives CASSPQGALNQPQHF.

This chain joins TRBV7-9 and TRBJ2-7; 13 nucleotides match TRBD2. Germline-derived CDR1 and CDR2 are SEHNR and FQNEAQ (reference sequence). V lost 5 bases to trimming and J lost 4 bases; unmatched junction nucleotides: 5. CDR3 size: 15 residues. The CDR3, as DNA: TGTGCCAGCAGCCCGGGACTAGCGGGACAATACGAGCAGTACTTC. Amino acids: CASSPGLAGQYEQYF.

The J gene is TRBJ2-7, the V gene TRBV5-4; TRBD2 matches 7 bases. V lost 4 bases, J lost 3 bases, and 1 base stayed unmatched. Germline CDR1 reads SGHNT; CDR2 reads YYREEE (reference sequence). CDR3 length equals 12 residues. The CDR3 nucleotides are TGTGCCAGCAGCCGGACTAGCTACGAGCAGTACTTC. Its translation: CASSRTSYEQYF.

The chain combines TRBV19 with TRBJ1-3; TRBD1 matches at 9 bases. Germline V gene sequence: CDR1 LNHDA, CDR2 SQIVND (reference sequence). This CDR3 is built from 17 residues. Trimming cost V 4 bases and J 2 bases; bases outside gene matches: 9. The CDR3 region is CASSTSGTGITGNTIYF. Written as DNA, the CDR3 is TGTGCCAGTAGTACCTCTGGGACAGGGATAACTGGAAACACCATATATTTT.

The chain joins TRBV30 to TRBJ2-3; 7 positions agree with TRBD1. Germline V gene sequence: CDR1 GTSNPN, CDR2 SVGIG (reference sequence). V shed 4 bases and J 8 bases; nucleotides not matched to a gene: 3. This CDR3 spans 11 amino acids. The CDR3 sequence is CAWTGQTTQYF. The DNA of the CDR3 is TGTGCCTGGACGGGACAGACTACGCAGTATTTT. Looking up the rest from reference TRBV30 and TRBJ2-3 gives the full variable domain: SQTIHQWPATLVQPVGSPLSLECTVEGTSNPNLYWYRQAAGRGLQLLFYSVGIGQISSEVPQNLSASRPQDRQFILSSKKLLLSDSGFYLCAWTGQTTQYFGPGTRLTVL.

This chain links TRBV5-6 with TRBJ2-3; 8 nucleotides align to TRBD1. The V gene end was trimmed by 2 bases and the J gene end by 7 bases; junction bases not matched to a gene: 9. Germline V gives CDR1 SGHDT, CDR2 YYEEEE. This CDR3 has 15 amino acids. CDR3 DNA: TGTGCCAGCAGCTTTGAGCGGACAGGGACGTATACGCAGTATTTT. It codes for CASSFERTGTYTQYF.

The CDR3 coding sequence is TGCGCCAGCAGCAAAGACAGAATCAATGAGCAGTTCTTC. Its protein product is CASSKDRINEQFF. This rearrangement joins TRBV5-1 to TRBJ2-1; a possible D gene is TRBD1 (5 bases). The V and J ends lost 4 bases and 6 bases respectively, with 11 bases between them. Germline V gene data show CDR1 as SGHRS and CDR2 as YFSETQ. This CDR3 has 13 residues.

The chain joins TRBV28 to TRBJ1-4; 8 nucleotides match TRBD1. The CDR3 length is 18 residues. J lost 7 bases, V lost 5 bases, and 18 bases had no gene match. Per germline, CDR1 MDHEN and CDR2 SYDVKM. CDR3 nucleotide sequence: TGTGCCAGCAGTCCGGCTGGTCTTTTCGGACAGGGCGGTGAAAAACTGTTTTTT. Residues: CASSPAGLFGQGGEKLFF.

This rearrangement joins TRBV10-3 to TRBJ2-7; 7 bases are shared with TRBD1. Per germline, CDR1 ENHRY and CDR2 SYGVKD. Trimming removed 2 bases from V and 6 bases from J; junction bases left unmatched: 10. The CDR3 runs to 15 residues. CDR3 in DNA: TGTGCCATCAGTGAGAAAGGGGGCAGTTTAGCCGAGCAGTACTTC. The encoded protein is CAISEKGGSLAEQYF.

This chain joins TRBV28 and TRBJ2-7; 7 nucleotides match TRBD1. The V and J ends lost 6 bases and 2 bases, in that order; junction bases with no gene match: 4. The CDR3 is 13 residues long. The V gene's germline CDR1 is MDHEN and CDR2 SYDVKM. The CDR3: CASRPQGAYEQYF. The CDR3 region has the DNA TGTGCCAGCAGGCCCCAGGGGGCCTACGAGCAGTACTTC.

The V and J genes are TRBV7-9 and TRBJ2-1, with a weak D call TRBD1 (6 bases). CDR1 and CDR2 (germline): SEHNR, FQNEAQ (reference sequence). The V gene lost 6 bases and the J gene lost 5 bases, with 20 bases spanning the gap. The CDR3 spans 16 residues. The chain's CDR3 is CASRSSGVPRNNEQFF. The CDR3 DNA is TGTGCCAGCAGGTCCTCAGGGGTCCCTAGGAACAATGAGCAGTTCTTC.

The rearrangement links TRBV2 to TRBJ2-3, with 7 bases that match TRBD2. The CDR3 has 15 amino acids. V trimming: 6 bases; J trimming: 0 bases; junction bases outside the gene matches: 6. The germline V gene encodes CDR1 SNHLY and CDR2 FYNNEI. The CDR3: CASRPAGTSTDTQYF. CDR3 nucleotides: TGTGCCAGCAGACCAGCGGGAACTAGCACAGATACGCAGTATTTT.

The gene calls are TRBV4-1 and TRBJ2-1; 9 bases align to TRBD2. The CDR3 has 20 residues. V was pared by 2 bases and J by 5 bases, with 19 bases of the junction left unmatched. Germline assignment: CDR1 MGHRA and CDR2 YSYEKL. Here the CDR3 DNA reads TGCGCCAGCAGCCAAAAGAGGTCCGGGACTAGCTTCTCACGCGACAATGAGCAGTTCTTC. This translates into CASSQKRSGTSFSRDNEQFF.

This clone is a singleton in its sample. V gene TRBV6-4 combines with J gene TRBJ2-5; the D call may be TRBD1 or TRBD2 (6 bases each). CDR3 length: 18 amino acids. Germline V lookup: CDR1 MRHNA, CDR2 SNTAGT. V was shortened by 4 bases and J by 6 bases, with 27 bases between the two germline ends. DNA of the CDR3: TGTGCCAGCAGTGTAGGGGGACTCATAAATAAACCCTTCAAGACCCAGTACTTC. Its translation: CASSVGGLINKPFKTQYF.

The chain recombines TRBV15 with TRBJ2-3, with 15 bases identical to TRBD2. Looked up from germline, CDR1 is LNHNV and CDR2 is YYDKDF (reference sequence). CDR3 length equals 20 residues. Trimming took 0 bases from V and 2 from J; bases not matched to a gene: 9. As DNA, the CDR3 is TGTGCCACCAGCAGAGATAGGACTAGCGGGAGGGACTACCTCACAGATACGCAGTATTTT. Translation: CATSRDRTSGRDYLTDTQYF. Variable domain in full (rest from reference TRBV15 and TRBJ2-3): DAMVIQNPRYQVTQFGKPVTLSCSQTLNHNVMYWYQQKSSQAPKLLFHYYDKDFNNEADTPDNFQSRRPNTSFCFLDIRSPGLGDTAMYLCATSRDRTSGRDYLTDTQYFGPGTRLTVL.

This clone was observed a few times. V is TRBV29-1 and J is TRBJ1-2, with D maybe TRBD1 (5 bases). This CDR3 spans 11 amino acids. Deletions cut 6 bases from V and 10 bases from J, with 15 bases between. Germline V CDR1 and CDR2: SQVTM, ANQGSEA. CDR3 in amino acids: CSVGGLGDYTF. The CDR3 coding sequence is TGCAGCGTGGGGGGATTAGGTGACTACACCTTC.

CDR3 bases: TGCAGTGCGATCCTGGGAGTGCAGTACTTC. The encoded protein is CSAILGVQYF. The V gene is TRBV20-1, the J gene TRBJ2-7, with D possibly TRBD2 on 5 matching bases. Looked up from germline, CDR1 is DFQATT and CDR2 is SNEGSKA (reference sequence). This CDR3 spans 10 amino acids. Trimming cost V 6 bases and J 9 bases, with 12 bases left between them.